The 19 T cell receptor beta chains in this list originate from one sample, sequenced in a study of blood T cell repertoires in COVID-19 (dated by TCRdb to about 2020). The library was made by the immunoSEQ multiplex PCR assay. Imported from immuneACCESS, the table was reduced by TCRdb to in-frame sequences with V and J called. These copies leave out some clones; in studies compared against another copy, an unresolved V gene accounts for under half, and the cause of the remainder is not known. The sample contains about 190,000 clones, 70% to 90% of them found a single time. The ten largest clones add up to about 6.6% of the sample. The material sequenced was peripheral blood. These receptors were taken from a middle-aged woman who had recovered from COVID-19.

In this sample, this clone turned up once. The V gene is TRBV7-9, the J gene TRBJ1-1; the match to TRBD1 covers 10 bases. Germline V gene lookup returns CDR1 SEHNR and CDR2 FQNEAQ (reference sequence). The CDR3 covers 18 residues. Unmatched junction bases numbered 17, after V lost 5 bases and J lost 5 bases. The chain's CDR3 is CASSVGQGDLIAVTEAFF. CDR3 coding DNA: TGTGCCAGCAGCGTTGGACAGGGGGATTTAATAGCGGTAACTGAAGCTTTCTTT.

This clone turned up a few times. The rearrangement uses TRBV7-9 and TRBJ1-2, with D unresolved. The germline CDR1 and CDR2 sequences are SEHNR and FQNEAQ (reference sequence). The V end lost 4 bases, the J end lost 8 bases, and 11 bases lay between the germline ends. CDR3 length equals 12 residues. Written as DNA, the CDR3 is TGTGCCAGCAGCTCCGGACTGGGGGGCTACACCTTC. Translating gives CASSSGLGGYTF.

The rearrangement uses TRBV6-5 and TRBJ2-7, with D perhaps TRBD2 (5 bases). This CDR3 region has 12 residues. Germline-derived CDR1 and CDR2 are MNHEY and SVGAGI. V was cut by 8 bases and J by 2 bases, with 10 bases left in between. The CDR3 here is CASYPGTYEQYF. DNA of the CDR3: TGTGCCAGCTACCCCGGGACCTACGAGCAGTACTTC.

The gene calls are TRBV18 and TRBJ1-1; tentative D call: TRBD1 (6 bases). Germline V gene data show CDR1 as KGHSH and CDR2 as LQKENI. The V and J ends lost 2 bases and 7 bases respectively, with 20 bases between them. This CDR3 comprises 16 residues. DNA of the CDR3: TGTGCCAGCTCACCAATGGTACAGGGATCAACTTTTGAAGCTTTCTTT. It codes for CASSPMVQGSTFEAFF. The full variable domain, with the rest looked up from reference TRBV18 and TRBJ1-1, is NAGVMQNPRHLVRRRGQEARLRCSPMKGHSHVYWYRQLPEEGLKFMVYLQKENIIDESGMPKERFSAEFPKEGPSILRIQQVVRGDSAAYFCASSPMVQGSTFEAFFGQGTRLTVV.

The CDR3 loop is CASSPTGLLTYEQYF. The CDR3 DNA reads as TGTGCCAGCAGCCCCACAGGGCTCTTAACCTACGAGCAGTACTTC. This chain connects TRBV2 to TRBJ2-7, with D maybe TRBD1 (6 bases). Trimming left V 6 bases short and J 2 bases short, with 17 bases between. CDR3 length: 15 amino acids. The germline CDR1 and CDR2 sequences are SNHLY and FYNNEI.

This clone was detected once. The chain links TRBV28 to TRBJ1-1; D gene ambiguous. Trimming removed 9 bases at V and 3 bases at J, with 14 bases between. Germline CDR1 MDHEN, CDR2 SYDVKM. The CDR3 runs to 13 residues. CDR3 nucleotide sequence: TGTGCCAGTGCCTGGGGAGTGGACACTGAAGCTTTCTTT. The encoded protein is CASAWGVDTEAFF.

The V call is TRBV30, the J call TRBJ1-1; no clear D gene. This CDR3 is 14 amino acids long. V was cut by 0 bases and J by 3 bases, with 11 bases left in between. Germline-derived CDR1 and CDR2 are GTSNPN and SVGIG (reference sequence). CDR3 in amino acids: CAWSVRGRDTEAFF. DNA of the CDR3: TGTGCCTGGAGTGTACGAGGGAGGGACACTGAAGCTTTCTTT.

The chain carries TRBV28 and TRBJ2-1; 11 nucleotides agree with TRBD1. In germline, CDR1 is MDHEN, CDR2 SYDVKM. The CDR3 length is 16 residues. The V gene end was trimmed by 5 bases and the J gene end by 1 base; junction bases not matched to a gene: 4. The CDR3 reads CASSLGTGGSYNEQFF. The CDR3 DNA follows: TGTGCCAGCAGTCTTGGGACAGGGGGTTCCTACAATGAGCAGTTCTTC.

The chain is built from TRBV6-5 and TRBJ2-5; 8 bases match TRBD2. CDR3 length: 14 amino acids. CDR1 MNHEY and CDR2 SVGAGI come from the germline V gene. The junction had 9 bases not matched to a gene; V was cut back by 8 bases and J by 4 bases. The CDR3 DNA is TGTGCCAGCCAAGCGGGAGAGTTTGGAGAGACCCAGTACTTC. Its translation is CASQAGEFGETQYF.

This chain links TRBV7-9 with TRBJ1-6; D is unresolved. CDR3 length equals 15 residues. Germline CDR1 is SEHNR and CDR2 is FQNEAQ (reference sequence). Trimming removed 1 base at V and 0 bases at J, with 4 bases between. The CDR3 DNA is TGTGCCAGCAGCTTAGAGAGCTCCTATAATTCACCCCTCCACTTT. Protein sequence: CASSLESSYNSPLHF.

This chain links TRBV7-3 with TRBJ2-5, with TRBD2 matching over 12 bases. V was clipped by 3 bases and J by 5 bases; unmatched bases: 7. This CDR3 is built from 16 residues. Germline assignment: CDR1 SGHTA and CDR2 FQGTGA. The CDR3 protein is CASSFQGLAGRETQYF. As DNA, the CDR3 is TGTGCCAGCAGCTTCCAAGGACTAGCGGGACGCGAGACCCAGTACTTC.

The J gene is TRBJ2-1, the V gene TRBV30; TRBD1 is a possible D gene (6 bases). V was shortened by 2 bases and J by 0 bases, with 8 bases between the two germline ends. Germline CDR1 reads GTSNPN; CDR2 reads SVGIG (reference sequence). CDR3 size: 14 residues. CDR3 region: CAWSQGGSYNEQFF. The CDR3 nucleotides are TGTGCCTGGAGTCAAGGGGGCTCCTACAATGAGCAGTTCTTC.

The rearrangement joins TRBV27 to TRBJ2-7; a weak D match, TRBD1 (5 bases). V shed 4 bases and J shed 2 bases, with 12 bases lying between them. Germline loops: CDR1 MNHEY, CDR2 SMNVEV (reference sequence). This CDR3 comprises 14 residues. The CDR3 nucleotides are TGTGCCAGCAGTTCCCGACAGAGCCCCTACGAGCAGTACTTC. Translation gives CASSSRQSPYEQYF.

This clone appeared a single time. The chain joins TRBV5-1 to TRBJ2-5; 7 nucleotides line up with TRBD1. CDR3 length: 14 residues. CDR1 is SGHRS, CDR2 YFSETQ, per germline. Trimming cost V 0 bases and J 2 bases; bases outside gene matches: 1. The CDR3 spells CASSLGGQQETQYF. CDR3 nucleotides: TGCGCCAGCAGCTTGGGGGGACAGCAAGAGACCCAGTACTTC. The variable domain in full, completed from reference TRBV5-1 and TRBJ2-5, reads KAGVTQTPRYLIKTRGQQVTLSCSPISGHRSVSWYQQTPGQGLQFLFEYFSETQRNKGNFPGRFSGRQFSNSRSEMNVSTLELGDSALYLCASSLGGQQETQYFGPGTRLLVL.

Details on this clone: Distinct nucleotide sequences in the sample also encode this CDR3. The CDR3 sequence is CASSPGEDQPQHF. The CDR3 coding sequence is TGTGCCAGCTCACCAGGGGAGGATCAGCCCCAGCATTTT. The gene calls are TRBV18 and TRBJ1-5, with D unclear. CDR1 is KGHSH, CDR2 LQKENI, per germline. Trimming took off 2 bases at V and 5 bases at J, with 7 bases between the two ends. The CDR3 runs to 13 residues.

The chain recombines TRBV30 with TRBJ1-1; possible D gene TRBD1, 5 bases. In germline, CDR1 is GTSNPN, CDR2 SVGIG (reference sequence). This CDR3 has 15 residues. The ends were cut back, 0 bases at V and 1 base at J, with 12 bases in the middle. The CDR3 is CAWSVRRGTNTEAFF. Written as DNA, the CDR3 is TGTGCCTGGAGTGTACGTAGGGGCACGAACACTGAAGCTTTCTTT.

The rearrangement links TRBV29-1 to TRBJ2-7; 9 bases map to TRBD2. With V trimmed by 5 bases and J by 4 bases, 18 bases remained unmatched. CDR1 is SQVTM and CDR2 is ANQGSEA in the germline V gene. This CDR3 is 17 amino acids long. CDR3 loop: CSVSRGGAGGLLYEQYF. CDR3 nucleotides: TGCAGCGTTTCCCGGGGTGGAGCGGGAGGCCTCCTGTACGAGCAGTACTTC.

The CDR3 DNA follows: TGTGCCAGCAGCCAAGTAGGCGGTGAGCAGTTCTTC. Amino acids: CASSQVGGEQFF. V and J are TRBV3-1 (or the pseudogene TRBV3-2) and TRBJ2-1; D is unclear. Trimming stripped 1 base from V and 9 bases from J, with 7 bases between. The germline V gene encodes CDR1 LGHDT and CDR2 YNNKEL (reference sequence). The CDR3 has 12 residues.

The chain has TRBV7-6 and TRBJ2-1; the D gene is possibly TRBD2 (5 bases). From germline, CDR1 is SGHVS and CDR2 FNYEAQ. CDR3 length equals 14 residues. Deletions cut 0 bases from V and 4 bases from J, with 7 bases between. DNA for the CDR3: TGTGCCAGCAGCTTAGCGGGAGCTTACAATGAGCAGTTCTTC. Protein sequence: CASSLAGAYNEQFF.